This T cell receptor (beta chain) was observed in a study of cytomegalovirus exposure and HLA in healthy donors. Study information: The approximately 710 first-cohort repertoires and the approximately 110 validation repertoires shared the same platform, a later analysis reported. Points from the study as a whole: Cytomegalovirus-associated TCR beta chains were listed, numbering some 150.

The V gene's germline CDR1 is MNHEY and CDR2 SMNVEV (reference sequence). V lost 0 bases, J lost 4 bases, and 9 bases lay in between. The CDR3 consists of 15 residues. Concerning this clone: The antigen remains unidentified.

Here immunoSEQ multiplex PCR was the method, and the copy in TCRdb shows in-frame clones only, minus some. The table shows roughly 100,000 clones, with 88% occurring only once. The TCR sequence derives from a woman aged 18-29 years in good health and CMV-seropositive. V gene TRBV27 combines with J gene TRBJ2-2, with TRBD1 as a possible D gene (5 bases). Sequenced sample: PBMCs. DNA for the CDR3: TGTGCCAGCAGTTTATCCAGGGTGACCACCGGGGAGCTGTTTTTT. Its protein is CASSLSRVTTGELFF.